The 21 T cell receptor beta chains in this list originate from one sample, sequenced in a study of blood T cells in healthy people across ages. The second PCR ran about 6 to 11 cycles with a sample-barcoded 5' primer and J-beta primers. Each CDR3 protein gets one entry after TCRdb re-called the 5' RACE reads with MiXCR. Here the sample spans hundreds of thousands of distinct CDR3 sequences, 45% to 50% being singletons. The material sequenced was blood. These receptors came from a woman in her fifties or sixties in good health.

J is TRBJ1-1 and V is TRBV20-1; D perhaps matches TRBD1 (5 bases). CDR3 length: 14 residues. CDR1 and CDR2 from the germline V gene are DFQATT and SNEGSKA (reference sequence). The V end was cut by 0 bases, the J end by 4 bases, with 12 bases between. CDR3 in amino acids: CSARDQGHATEAFF. In DNA form, the CDR3 reads TGCAGTGCTAGAGATCAGGGCCACGCCACTGAAGCTTTCTTT.

With regard to this clonotype: The junction differs from germline at one of its ends, possibly a read error. The V gene is TRBV20-1, the J gene TRBJ2-3; 9 bases map to TRBD2. CDR1 DFQATT and CDR2 SNEGSKA come from the germline V gene (reference sequence). This CDR3 has 16 residues. The CDR3 is CSASGLIAGEIDTRYF. The CDR3 nucleotides are TGCAGTGCTAGCGGTTTGATAGCGGGAGAAATAGATACGCGGTATTTT.

This clonotype occurred a few times. A junction end diverges from the germline sequence, so it may reflect a read error. V usage is TRBV15 and J usage is TRBJ2-7; D may be TRBD1 (6 bases). There are 13 residues in the CDR3. Germline CDR1 is LNHNV and CDR2 is YYDKDF (reference sequence). The CDR3 DNA follows: TGTGCCGCCAGCCCTCGCCAGGGGTACGAGCAGTACTTC. This translates into CAASPRQGYEQYF.

This clonotype was picked up a small number of times. The V gene is TRBV5-1, the J gene TRBJ2-3, with TRBD2 as a possible D gene (6 bases). Germline-derived CDR1 and CDR2 are SGHRS and YFSETQ. V shed 1 base and J shed 5 bases, with 11 bases lying between them. The CDR3 length is 14 residues. The CDR3: CASSLSSAGDTQYF. The CDR3 nucleotides read TGCGCCAGCAGCTTGTCTAGCGCCGGAGATACGCAGTATTTT.

In its sample, this clonotype was seen a few times. The V gene is TRBV5-1, the J gene TRBJ2-1, with 14 bases fitting TRBD2. The CDR3 runs 17 residues. The germline CDR1 and CDR2 sequences are SGHRS and YFSETQ. With V trimmed by 1 base and J by 9 bases, 9 bases remained unmatched. The CDR3 coding sequence is TGCGCCAGCAGCTTGCTCGGGGGACTAGCGGGAGTAGGTGAGCAGTTCTTC. Protein: CASSLLGGLAGVGEQFF.

This clonotype was detected ten times or more. The chain couples TRBV28 to TRBJ2-1, with 8 bases lining up with TRBD2. Judging by the DNA end, TRBJ2-7 fits better; the J call may be wrong. This CDR3 is 16 amino acids long. Germline loops: CDR1 MDHEN, CDR2 SYDVKM. This CDR3 reads CASSPRTSSSYNEQYF. The CDR3 coding sequence is TGTGCCAGCAGTCCGCGGACTAGCAGCTCCTACAATGAGCAGTACTTC.

The rearrangement links TRBV6-2 or TRBV6-3 to TRBJ2-6; D is uncertain. The CDR3 runs to 16 residues. Trimming left V 5 bases short and J 0 bases short, with 11 bases between. The germline CDR1 and CDR2 sequences are MNHEY and SVGEGT. CDR3 sequence: CASSRSESSGANVLTF. For the CDR3, the DNA is TGTGCCAGCAGTCGATCCGAGTCCTCTGGGGCCAACGTCCTGACTTTC.

This clonotype was seen just once. The chain couples TRBV4-3 to TRBJ2-1, with 7 nucleotides matching TRBD1. This CDR3 has 16 residues. The junction had 5 bases not matched to a gene; V was cut back by 1 base and J by 2 bases. CDR1 and CDR2 (germline): LGHNA, YSLEER. CDR3 region: CASSQATGEPYNEQFF. Here the CDR3 DNA reads TGCGCCAGCAGCCAAGCTACAGGGGAACCCTACAATGAGCAGTTCTTC.

This clonotype showed up just once. The rearrangement joins TRBV3-1 to TRBJ1-2; no reliable D call. Deletions cut 1 base from V and 4 bases from J, with 10 bases between. CDR3 length equals 14 residues. Germline CDR1 is LGHDT and CDR2 is YNNKEL (reference sequence). CDR3 loop: CASSQGFTVYGYTF. CDR3 nucleotide sequence: TGTGCCAGCAGCCAAGGGTTTACAGTCTATGGCTACACCTTC.

The V call is TRBV12-3 or TRBV12-4, the J call TRBJ2-3; 9 bases match TRBD1. V lost 6 bases, J lost 4 bases, and 8 bases stayed unmatched. The length of the CDR3 is 15 residues. The CDR3 spells CASSPRQGGSDTQYF. The CDR3 DNA reads TGTGCCAGCAGCCCTAGACAGGGGGGTTCAGATACGCAGTATTTT.

This clonotype was seen a handful of times. The chain is built from TRBV5-1 and TRBJ1-1; D possibly corresponds to TRBD1 (5 bases). Trimming cost V 3 bases and J 4 bases, with 16 bases left between them. The CDR3 totals 15 residues. CDR1 is SGHRS and CDR2 is YFSETQ in the germline V gene. CDR3 nucleotide sequence: TGCGCCAGCAGCTGGACGGAGGGCGGGGGCACTGAAGCTTTCTTT. It yields the protein CASSWTEGGGTEAFF.

The chain recombines TRBV2 with TRBJ2-1; 11 nucleotides line up with TRBD2. Per the germline V gene, CDR1 is SNHLY and CDR2 is FYNNEI. J was trimmed by 2 bases and V by 1 base; bases with no gene match: 1. The CDR3 length is 16 residues. CDR3 DNA sequence: TGTGCCAGCAGTGAAGGACTAGCGGGGACCTACAATGAGCAGTTCTTC. It translates to CASSEGLAGTYNEQFF.

The chain joins TRBV9 to TRBJ2-7; D is perhaps TRBD1 (7 bases). The CDR3 runs 14 residues. The germline CDR1 and CDR2 sequences are SGDLS and YYNGEE. Trimming removed 4 bases from V and 2 bases from J, with 13 bases in between. The CDR3 here is CASSRLDRAYEQYF. For the CDR3, the DNA is TGTGCCAGCAGCCGACTAGACAGGGCCTACGAGCAGTACTTC.

The gene calls are TRBV5-6 and TRBJ2-5, with D possibly TRBD1 on 6 matching bases. Germline CDR1 reads SGHDT; CDR2 reads YYEEEE. The CDR3 runs 19 residues. Trimming left V 1 base short and J 5 bases short, with 27 bases between. For the CDR3, the DNA is TGTGCCAGCAGCTTGTCACAGGGTACCATTTCAGTCCTCCCGGAGACCCAGTACTTC. It specifies CASSLSQGTISVLPETQYF.

This clonotype was picked up one time. The rearrangement links TRBV9 to TRBJ2-7, with TRBD2 identical over 7 bases. CDR1 and CDR2 from the germline V gene are SGDLS and YYNGEE. V lost 4 bases to trimming and J lost 2 bases; unmatched junction nucleotides: 6. The CDR3 covers 14 residues. The chain's CDR3 is CASSPSGIAYEQYF. The CDR3 region has the DNA TGTGCCAGCAGCCCCAGCGGGATCGCCTACGAGCAGTACTTC.

The chain links TRBV20-1 to TRBJ2-4; 9 nucleotides align to TRBD1. The V and J ends lost 3 bases and 6 bases, in that order; junction bases with no gene match: 3. The CDR3 sequence is 13 residues long. Germline assignment: CDR1 DFQATT and CDR2 SNEGSKA (reference sequence). This chain's CDR3 is CSARGQGANIQYF. In DNA, the CDR3 is TGCAGTGCTAGGGGACAGGGAGCAAACATTCAGTACTTC.

The V gene is TRBV20-1, the J gene TRBJ2-5; 8 bases line up with TRBD2. Germline V CDR1 and CDR2: DFQATT, SNEGSKA (reference sequence). V dropped 5 bases and J dropped 5; count of bases not matched to a gene: 10. The CDR3 is 14 residues long. CDR3 nucleotide sequence: TGCAGTGCTCCTAGAGCGGGAGCCTTGGAGACCCAGTACTTC. Translating gives CSAPRAGALETQYF.

This chain uses TRBV24-1 with TRBJ2-5; D gene ambiguous. The germline gives CDR1 KGHDR, CDR2 SFDVKD. This CDR3 has 18 amino acids. The germline V and J ends were trimmed by 3 bases and 1 base, with 20 bases remaining between them. CDR3 coding DNA: TGTGCCACCAGTGATCCCACATCGGAGACCTCCATCCAAGAGACCCAGTACTTC. Its protein is CATSDPTSETSIQETQYF.

The chain recombines TRBV20-1 with TRBJ2-1, with 11 bases matching TRBD2. J was trimmed by 13 bases and V by 6 bases; bases with no gene match: 14. The germline gives CDR1 DFQATT, CDR2 SNEGSKA (reference sequence). There are 14 residues in the CDR3. CDR3 amino acids: CSAPTSGRGETQFF. For the CDR3, the DNA is TGCAGTGCGCCTACTAGCGGGAGAGGTGAGACCCAGTTCTTC.

The chain joins TRBV4-2 to TRBJ1-1; D call uncertain. This CDR3 region has 15 residues. V was pared by 0 bases and J by 2 bases, with 10 bases between. Germline V gene sequence: CDR1 LGHNA, CDR2 YNFKEQ. The CDR3 sequence: CASSQEVQINTEAFF. Written as DNA, the CDR3 is TGTGCCAGCAGCCAAGAGGTACAAATTAACACTGAAGCTTTCTTT.

This chain connects TRBV27 to TRBJ2-1, with 7 bases aligning to TRBD2. The V gene's germline CDR1 is MNHEY and CDR2 SMNVEV (reference sequence). There are 19 residues in the CDR3. The junction had 20 bases not matched to a gene; V was cut back by 4 bases and J by 5 bases. This CDR3 reads CASSSFNRLANAYNNEQFF. The CDR3 DNA is TGTGCCAGCAGTTCCTTCAACCGACTAGCCAACGCTTACAACAATGAGCAGTTCTTC.